This entry lists 32 T cell receptor beta chains sequenced from one sample in a study of spatial heterogeneity in lung cancer. Each CDR3 protein gets one entry after TCRdb re-called the 5' RACE reads with MiXCR. The data contain approximately 94,000 distinct CDR3 sequences, around 4.3% of them singletons. Time point noted: sample taken at primary tumor resection. Overall study findings and caveats: Expanded alpha and beta TCR counts within tumors tracked tumor mutation counts.

No antigen is known for these receptors. The material was lung tumor tissue, obtained at surgery. Every receptor here comes from a male donor with early-stage non-small cell lung cancer.

This clonotype has a count of ten or more. The chain employs TRBV6-5 and TRBJ1-5; D perhaps matches TRBD1 (5 bases). This CDR3 has 15 residues. V lost 8 bases, J lost 6 bases, and 20 bases lay in between. In germline, CDR1 is MNHEY, CDR2 SVGAGI. The CDR3 DNA sequence: TGTGCCAGCTCCCGAGGGGTGGGGTTCTCTCAGCCCCAGCATTTT. Its translation is CASSRGVGFSQPQHF.

This clonotype was seen repeatedly, ten times or more. The chain employs TRBV5-1 and TRBJ1-5, with D unclear. Germline-derived CDR1 and CDR2 are SGHRS and YFSETQ. CDR3 size: 14 residues. Trimming removed 0 bases from V and 4 bases from J, with 8 bases in between. In DNA form, the CDR3 reads TGCGCCAGCAGCTTGGACTCTCGGAATCAGCCCCAGCATTTT. It is translated as CASSLDSRNQPQHF.

This clonotype was counted many times. The gene calls are TRBV4-1 and TRBJ2-3; D uncertain. Trimming left V 1 base short and J 4 bases short, with 12 bases between. Germline V gives CDR1 MGHRA, CDR2 YSYEKL. The CDR3 loop spans 15 amino acids. In DNA, the CDR3 is TGCGCCAGCAGCCAAGGCCCAGGTGGGGCAGATACGCAGTATTTT. This encodes CASSQGPGGADTQYF.

This clonotype has a count of ten or more. The CDR3 here is CSARDYSDGYNEQFF. The CDR3 DNA reads as TGCAGTGCTAGAGATTATTCGGACGGATACAATGAGCAGTTCTTC. This sequence joins TRBV20-1 and TRBJ2-1; D unresolved. Germline values: CDR1 DFQATT, CDR2 SNEGSKA (reference sequence). Trimming left V 0 bases short and J 4 bases short, with 13 bases between. This CDR3 region has 15 residues.

Comment on this clonotype: This may come from a read error, since a much larger clone is one base off. V usage is TRBV5-1 and J usage is TRBJ2-3; maybe TRBD2 (5 bases). V gave up 4 bases and J gave up 2 bases, with 11 bases separating them. The CDR3 has 14 residues. Germline V gene lookup returns CDR1 SGHRS and CDR2 YFSETQ. Written as DNA, the CDR3 is TGCGCCAGCAGCCACGGGATAGCCACAGATACGCAGTATTTT. It specifies CASSHGIATDTQYF. The variable domain in full, with the rest retrieved from reference TRBV5-1 and TRBJ2-3, is KAGVTQTPRYLIKTRGQQVTLSCSPISGHRSVSWYQQTPGQGLQFLFEYFSETQRNKGNFPGRFSGRQFSNSRSEMNVSTLELGDSALYLCASSHGIATDTQYFGPGTRLTVL.

In its sample, this clonotype was seen many times. The chain combines TRBV14 with TRBJ1-1; D remains ambiguous. CDR1 and CDR2 from the germline V gene are SGHDN and FVKESK. The CDR3 runs 16 residues. Trimming took 4 bases from V and 3 from J, leaving 18 bases between them. This chain's CDR3 is CASSPARVGSHTEAFF. Here the CDR3 DNA reads TGTGCCAGCAGCCCCGCGCGTGTAGGTTCGCACACTGAAGCTTTCTTT.

This clonotype has at least ten counts. The chain recombines TRBV20-1 with TRBJ2-7; no firm D call. V gave up 6 bases and J gave up 0 bases, with 15 bases separating them. The length of the CDR3 is 14 residues. Germline CDR1 and CDR2: DFQATT and SNEGSKA (reference sequence). This CDR3 is CSAPSPLSSYEQYF. CDR3 nucleotides: TGCAGTGCCCCTTCTCCCCTGAGCTCCTACGAGCAGTACTTC.

This clonotype occurred many times. The chain is built from TRBV25-1 and TRBJ1-2; D is undetermined. The length of the CDR3 is 14 residues. The germline CDR1 and CDR2 sequences are MGHDK and SYGVNS. V was shortened by 5 bases and J by 6 bases, with 16 bases between the two germline ends. Here the CDR3 DNA reads TGTGCCAGCAGTACCTGGACGGGGTCCCATGGCTACACCTTC. It yields the protein CASSTWTGSHGYTF.

The sample holds many counts of this clonotype. This sequence joins TRBV7-2 and TRBJ2-1; 13 bases agree with TRBD2. The CDR3 runs to 15 residues. J gave up 7 bases and V 5 bases, and 5 bases lay outside the gene matches. Germline V lookup: CDR1 SGHTA, CDR2 FQGNSA. CDR3 sequence (DNA): TGTGCCAGCAGCGAAGGACTAGCGGGAGTAAATGAGCAGTTCTTC. It translates to CASSEGLAGVNEQFF.

This clonotype was found a few times. The chain has TRBV2 and TRBJ2-5; D may correspond to TRBD1 or TRBD2 (5 bases each). CDR1 and CDR2 from the germline V gene are SNHLY and FYNNEI. V shed 0 bases and J shed 5 bases, with 16 bases lying between them. CDR3 size: 16 residues. The DNA for the CDR3 is TGTGCCAGCAGTGAAGCACCGGGGCCCCGACTTGAGACCCAGTACTTC. This sequence encodes CASSEAPGPRLETQYF.

Only a few counts were recorded for this clonotype. The CDR3, as DNA: TGCAGTGCTAGAGATAACGTTTGGCAGTACTTC. Its protein is CSARDNVWQYF. The chain employs TRBV20-1 and TRBJ2-7; D unresolved. The CDR3 is 11 amino acids. Trimming took 0 bases from V and 9 from J, leaving 9 bases between them. Per germline, CDR1 DFQATT and CDR2 SNEGSKA (reference sequence).

This clonotype was seen repeatedly, ten times or more. The chain links TRBV27 to TRBJ2-7, with D perhaps assigned TRBD1 or TRBD2 (5 bases each). The CDR3 has 14 amino acids. Germline V lookup: CDR1 MNHEY, CDR2 SMNVEV (reference sequence). Trimming cost V 3 bases and J 6 bases, with 15 bases left between them. For the CDR3, the DNA is TGTGCCAGCAGTTTCCAGGGTCCCCGGGGCGAGCAGTACTTC. As protein: CASSFQGPRGEQYF.

This clonotype was observed many times. J is TRBJ2-2 and V is TRBV27; 11 positions agree with TRBD1. With V trimmed by 5 bases and J by 4 bases, 3 bases remained unmatched. The CDR3 covers 15 residues. Per the germline V gene, CDR1 is MNHEY and CDR2 is SMNVEV (reference sequence). The CDR3 nucleotides are TGTGCCAGCAGTCCCGGGACAGGGGGCACCGGGGAGCTGTTTTTT. Residues: CASSPGTGGTGELFF.

This clonotype was recorded at least ten times. The genes are TRBV11-1 and TRBJ2-1; 9 bases align to TRBD2. The V segment lost 1 base and the J segment 7 bases; nucleotides outside the gene matches: 5. Germline assignment: CDR1 SGHAT and CDR2 FQDESV (reference sequence). The CDR3 loop spans 15 amino acids. The chain's CDR3 is CASSLGGRGWNEQFF. CDR3 DNA sequence: TGTGCCAGCAGCTTAGGCGGGAGGGGGTGGAATGAGCAGTTCTTC.

This clonotype has a count of ten or more. The chain has TRBV3-1 and TRBJ1-5; possible D gene TRBD1, 5 bases. This CDR3 comprises 15 residues. Germline CDR1 is LGHDT and CDR2 is YNNKEL (reference sequence). Deletions cut 3 bases from V and 5 bases from J, with 14 bases between. CDR3 sequence (DNA): TGTGCCAGCAGCCAGATGGGGGGAGGAGATCAGCCCCAGCATTTT. This codes for CASSQMGGGDQPQHF. The variable domain in full, completed from reference TRBV3-1 and TRBJ1-5, reads DTAVSQTPKYLVTQMGNDKSIKCEQNLGHDTMYWYKQDSKKFLKIMFSYNNKELIINETVPNRFSPKSPDKAHLNLHINSLELGDSAVYFCASSQMGGGDQPQHFGDGTRLSIL.

This clonotype appeared many times. The CDR3 loop reads CASSSGGFPYEQYF. In DNA, the CDR3 is TGTGCCAGCAGTTCCGGGGGATTCCCCTACGAGCAGTACTTC. The V call is TRBV27, the J call TRBJ2-7; tentative D call: TRBD2 (6 bases). V was trimmed by 4 bases and J by 2 bases, leaving 12 bases between them. Looked up from germline, CDR1 is MNHEY and CDR2 is SMNVEV (reference sequence). This CDR3 has 14 amino acids.

The chain joins TRBV5-1 to TRBJ2-5; D unresolved. Germline V lookup: CDR1 SGHRS, CDR2 YFSETQ. The germline V and J ends were trimmed by 0 bases and 7 bases, with 10 bases remaining between them. This CDR3 is built from 13 residues. The CDR3 DNA follows: TGCGCCAGCAGCTTGGATGGGCTGGGGACCCAGTACTTC. It is translated as CASSLDGLGTQYF. Complete variable domain (other parts from reference TRBV5-1 and TRBJ2-5): KAGVTQTPRYLIKTRGQQVTLSCSPISGHRSVSWYQQTPGQGLQFLFEYFSETQRNKGNFPGRFSGRQFSNSRSEMNVSTLELGDSALYLCASSLDGLGTQYFGPGTRLLVL.

This clonotype was counted ten times or more. V gene TRBV9 combines with J gene TRBJ2-2, with D possibly matching TRBD2 (5 bases). V lost 7 bases to trimming and J lost 0 bases, with 13 bases between them. CDR1 SGDLS and CDR2 YYNGEE come from the germline V gene. This CDR3 comprises 15 residues. The CDR3 nucleotides read TGTGCCAGCGGGGAGCGCCGCGCGAACACCGGGGAGCTGTTTTTT. As protein: CASGERRANTGELFF. Drawing the rest from reference TRBV9 and TRBJ2-2, the complete variable domain is DSGVTQTPKHLITATGQRVTLRCSPRSGDLSVYWYQQSLDQGLQFLIQYYNGEERAKGNILERFSAQQFPDLHSELNLSSLELGDSALYFCASGERRANTGELFFGEGSRLTVL.

In its sample, this clonotype was seen many times. The chain combines TRBV28 with TRBJ2-1; TRBD2 matches 8 bases. The trim removed 5 bases at V and 4 bases at J, leaving 10 bases unmatched. CDR3 length: 16 amino acids. Germline lookup yields CDR1 MDHEN and CDR2 SYDVKM. The CDR3 reads CASSAMGPGGYNEQFF. In DNA, the CDR3 is TGTGCCAGCAGTGCCATGGGACCGGGAGGGTACAATGAGCAGTTCTTC. Filled out from reference TRBV28 and TRBJ2-1, the complete variable domain reads DVKVTQSSRYLVKRTGEKVFLECVQDMDHENMFWYRQDPGLGLRLIYFSYDVKMKEKGDIPEGYSVSREKKERFSLILESASTNQTSMYLCASSAMGPGGYNEQFFGPGTRLTVL.

The chain is built from TRBV27 and TRBJ2-7; tentative D call: TRBD2 (7 bases). V dropped 6 bases and J dropped 3 bases, with 15 bases sitting between them. Looked up from germline, CDR1 is MNHEY and CDR2 is SMNVEV (reference sequence). The CDR3 runs 14 residues. CDR3 residues: CASRAGARFYEQYF. CDR3 nucleotide sequence: TGTGCCAGCAGGGCGGGGGCCCGTTTCTACGAGCAGTACTTC.

This clonotype has just a few counts. The chain joins TRBV4-1 to TRBJ1-3, with a weak D call TRBD1 (6 bases). CDR3 length equals 14 residues. CDR1 and CDR2 (germline): MGHRA, YSYEKL. V lost 6 bases and J lost 2, with 11 bases in between. The DNA of the CDR3 is TGCGCCAGCAGGAAAAGGGACACTGGAAACACCATATATTTT. Translating it yields CASRKRDTGNTIYF.

This clonotype was counted many times. The chain has TRBV11-2 and TRBJ2-1; no clear D gene. The germline V and J ends were trimmed by 2 bases and 9 bases, with 14 bases remaining between them. Germline lookup yields CDR1 SGHAT and CDR2 FQNNGV. The CDR3 contains 14 residues. In DNA, the CDR3 is TGTGCCAGCAGCTTATCCCGGAGCAGGAGTGAGCAGTTCTTC. Encoded protein: CASSLSRSRSEQFF.

This clonotype was counted at least ten times. The chain recombines TRBV28 with TRBJ2-7; 10 bases are shared with TRBD2. The germline V gene has CDR1 MDHEN and CDR2 SYDVKM. J gave up 5 bases and V 5 bases, and 9 bases lay outside the gene matches. This CDR3 comprises 15 residues. CDR3 sequence (DNA): TGTGCCAGCAGTACTAAGCGGGAGGGACGGGACGAGCAGTACTTC. Translation gives CASSTKREGRDEQYF.

This clonotype was observed at least ten times. The chain employs TRBV3-1 and TRBJ1-4; 10 bases fit TRBD1. V dropped 3 bases and J dropped 5; count of bases not matched to a gene: 0. This CDR3 contains 14 residues. CDR1 LGHDT and CDR2 YNNKEL come from the germline V gene (reference sequence). Here the CDR3 reads CASSQGQGNEKLFF. CDR3 bases: TGTGCCAGCAGCCAGGGACAGGGGAATGAAAAACTGTTTTTT.

This clonotype was detected ten times or more. The chain carries TRBV27 and TRBJ2-3; the D gene is possibly TRBD1 (5 bases). The ends were cut back, 5 bases at V and 4 bases at J, with 13 bases in the middle. The CDR3 totals 14 residues. Germline-derived CDR1 and CDR2 are MNHEY and SMNVEV (reference sequence). CDR3 region: CASSATARADTQYF. The DNA of the CDR3 is TGTGCCAGCAGTGCCACCGCCAGGGCAGATACGCAGTATTTT.

In this sample, this clonotype turned up many times. V gene TRBV27 combines with J gene TRBJ2-2; tentative D call: TRBD1 (5 bases). Trimming cost V 2 bases and J 6 bases, with 10 bases left between them. The CDR3 has 14 residues. Looked up from germline, CDR1 is MNHEY and CDR2 is SMNVEV (reference sequence). The CDR3 DNA follows: TGTGCCAGCAGTTTACAGGGCAGGGCCGGGGAGCTGTTTTTT. It specifies CASSLQGRAGELFF.

The rearrangement links TRBV27 to TRBJ2-3; the match to TRBD2 covers 11 bases. Per germline, CDR1 MNHEY and CDR2 SMNVEV (reference sequence). The CDR3 consists of 15 residues. With V trimmed by 5 bases and J by 7 bases, 8 bases remained unmatched. This chain's CDR3 is CASSPGTSGTNTQYF. The CDR3 DNA reads TGTGCCAGCAGTCCCGGGACTAGCGGTACCAATACGCAGTATTTT.

This clonotype was observed at least ten times. This chain joins TRBV20-1 and TRBJ2-1; TRBD2 agrees at 7 bases. The junction had 7 bases not matched to a gene; V was cut back by 2 bases and J by 3 bases. The length of the CDR3 is 15 residues. Looked up from germline, CDR1 is DFQATT and CDR2 is SNEGSKA (reference sequence). The CDR3, as DNA: TGCAGTGCTAGAAAAGGGGAGGGACTCTACAATGAGCAGTTCTTC. Translation gives CSARKGEGLYNEQFF.

The sample holds many counts of this clonotype. This sequence joins TRBV5-5 and TRBJ2-5, with D perhaps assigned TRBD1 or TRBD2 (5 bases each). Per the germline V gene, CDR1 is SGHKS and CDR2 is YYEKEE (reference sequence). Trimming took off 4 bases at V and 9 bases at J, with 22 bases between the two ends. The CDR3 totals 15 residues. The CDR3 is CASSKNGDGTNAQYF. CDR3 DNA: TGTGCCAGCAGCAAGAACGGGGACGGGACCAACGCCCAGTACTTC.

This clonotype was detected ten times or more. The chain recombines TRBV30 with TRBJ1-6; D not resolved. Trimming pared 0 bases from V and 0 bases from J, leaving 9 bases between. There are 16 residues in the CDR3. Germline V gene data show CDR1 as GTSNPN and CDR2 as SVGIG (reference sequence). CDR3 bases: TGTGCCTGGAGTGTCGGCAGGTTCTCCTATAATTCACCCCTCCACTTT. Translating gives CAWSVGRFSYNSPLHF.

In this sample, this clonotype turned up many times. The gene calls are TRBV7-2 and TRBJ2-5; D gene uncertain. Germline CDR1 reads SGHTA; CDR2 reads FQGNSA. V dropped 1 base and J dropped 4 bases, with 7 bases sitting between them. The CDR3 runs to 13 residues. The CDR3 loop is CASSLEYRETQYF. CDR3 nucleotide sequence: TGTGCCAGCAGCTTAGAATACCGAGAGACCCAGTACTTC.

At least ten counts were recorded for this clonotype. This chain connects TRBV28 to TRBJ2-3; the D gene is possibly TRBD1 (6 bases). V was pared by 3 bases and J by 9 bases, with 10 bases between. The germline CDR1 and CDR2 sequences are MDHEN and SYDVKM. The CDR3 loop spans 12 amino acids. CDR3 protein: CASSLVRGTQYF. The CDR3 region has the DNA TGTGCCAGCAGTTTGGTTAGGGGGACGCAGTATTTT. Filled out from reference TRBV28 and TRBJ2-3, the complete variable domain reads DVKVTQSSRYLVKRTGEKVFLECVQDMDHENMFWYRQDPGLGLRLIYFSYDVKMKEKGDIPEGYSVSREKKERFSLILESASTNQTSMYLCASSLVRGTQYFGPGTRLTVL.